This T cell receptor (beta chain) originates from a study of blood T cell repertoires in COVID-19. Measured with immunoSEQ multiplex PCR; TCRdb has only the in-frame clones, and not every one. The data show some 100,000 clones, roughly 90% seen once. The CDR3 sequence is 14 residues long. V was trimmed by 5 bases and J by 6 bases, leaving 14 bases between them. Germline V gives CDR1 LNHDA, CDR2 SQIVND (reference sequence). Sequencing used peripheral blood. This chain connects TRBV19 to TRBJ1-5, with a possible D match to TRBD1 (5 bases). The sequence was obtained from a man in his 70s with acute or convalescent COVID-19. The CDR3 sequence is CASSGGRGGQPQHF. Here the CDR3 DNA reads TGTGCCAGTAGTGGGGGGAGGGGTGGTCAGCCCCAGCATTTT.